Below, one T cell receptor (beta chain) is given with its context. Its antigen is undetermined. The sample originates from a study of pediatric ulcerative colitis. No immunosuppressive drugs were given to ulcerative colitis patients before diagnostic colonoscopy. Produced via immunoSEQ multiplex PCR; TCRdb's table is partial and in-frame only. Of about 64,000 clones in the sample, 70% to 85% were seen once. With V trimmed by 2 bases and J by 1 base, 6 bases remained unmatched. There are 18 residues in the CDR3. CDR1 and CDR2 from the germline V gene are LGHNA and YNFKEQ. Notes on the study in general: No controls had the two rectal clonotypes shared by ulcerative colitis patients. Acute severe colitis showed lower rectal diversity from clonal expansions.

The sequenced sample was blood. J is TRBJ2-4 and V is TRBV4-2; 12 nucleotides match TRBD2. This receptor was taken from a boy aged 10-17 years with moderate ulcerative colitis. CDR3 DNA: TGTGCCAGCAGCCAATCTAGCGGGGGGGCCGGGGCCAAAAACATTCAGTACTTC. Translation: CASSQSSGGAGAKNIQYF.